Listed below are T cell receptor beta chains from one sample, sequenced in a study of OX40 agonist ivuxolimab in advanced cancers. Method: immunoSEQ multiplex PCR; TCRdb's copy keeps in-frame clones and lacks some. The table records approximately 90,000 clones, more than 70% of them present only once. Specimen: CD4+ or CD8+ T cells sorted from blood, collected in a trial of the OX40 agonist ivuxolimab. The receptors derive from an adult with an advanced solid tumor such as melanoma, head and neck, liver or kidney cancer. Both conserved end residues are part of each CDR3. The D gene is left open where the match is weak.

cdr3_aa: CAWSVGDGETQYF; j_call: TRBJ2-5; v_call: TRBV30; d_call: -
cdr3_aa: CASSWGQGSSYEQYF; j_call: TRBJ2-7; v_call: TRBV5-1; d_call: TRBD1
cdr3_aa: CASSQGEATEAFF; j_call: TRBJ1-1; v_call: TRBV4-1; d_call: -
cdr3_aa: CASSRNSGANVLTF; j_call: TRBJ2-6; v_call: TRBV27; d_call: -
cdr3_aa: CASSGGGYGYTF; j_call: TRBJ1-2; v_call: TRBV6-1; d_call: -
cdr3_aa: CASSSGTAGNTIYF; j_call: TRBJ1-3; v_call: TRBV5-1; d_call: -
cdr3_aa: CASSSPQEGNPYEQYF; j_call: TRBJ2-7; v_call: TRBV5-4; d_call: -
cdr3_aa: CASMWTGNYGYTF; j_call: TRBJ1-2; v_call: TRBV2; d_call: TRBD1
cdr3_aa: CAIRPTSGGAGGSYEQYF; j_call: TRBJ2-7; v_call: TRBV10-3; d_call: TRBD2
cdr3_aa: CASSEAPGSSRRWHF; j_call: TRBJ1-5; v_call: TRBV6-1; d_call: -
cdr3_aa: CASSQQSSYNSPLHF; j_call: TRBJ1-6; v_call: TRBV14; d_call: -
cdr3_aa: CALSPTAGGLSDEQFF; j_call: TRBJ2-1; v_call: TRBV10-3; d_call: TRBD2
cdr3_aa: CASSLSSGQGNFEQYF; j_call: TRBJ2-7; v_call: TRBV27; d_call: -
cdr3_aa: CASSVAWGQGAEAFF; j_call: TRBJ1-1; v_call: TRBV9; d_call: TRBD1
cdr3_aa: CASSERGYNEQFF; j_call: TRBJ2-1; v_call: TRBV2; d_call: -
cdr3_aa: CASSRDRESPLHF; j_call: TRBJ1-6; v_call: TRBV6-4; d_call: TRBD1
cdr3_aa: CASSLAEGSYGYTF; j_call: TRBJ1-2; v_call: TRBV5-1; d_call: -
cdr3_aa: CASDEISYGYTF; j_call: TRBJ1-2; v_call: TRBV2; d_call: -
cdr3_aa: CASSYSRELLRQYF; j_call: TRBJ2-7; v_call: TRBV6-6; d_call: TRBD2
cdr3_aa: CASSQVTEGAEAFF; j_call: TRBJ1-1; v_call: TRBV4-3; d_call: -
cdr3_aa: CASSSWGDTGELFF; j_call: TRBJ2-2; v_call: TRBV7-2; d_call: -
cdr3_aa: CASSLRETQYF; j_call: TRBJ2-5; v_call: TRBV5-6; d_call: -
cdr3_aa: CASSLRRTGTSGEAPNIQYF; j_call: TRBJ2-4; v_call: TRBV27; d_call: TRBD2
cdr3_aa: CAINQRTGLGGYTF; j_call: TRBJ1-2; v_call: TRBV10-3; d_call: TRBD1
cdr3_aa: CASSLTGTNTEAFF; j_call: TRBJ1-1; v_call: TRBV5-1; d_call: -
cdr3_aa: CASSHPRIGTGGPGEQFF; j_call: TRBJ2-1; v_call: TRBV4-2; d_call: TRBD2
cdr3_aa: CATALGATGELFF; j_call: TRBJ2-2; v_call: TRBV6-1; d_call: -
cdr3_aa: CAWTPTGRNTEAFF; j_call: TRBJ1-1; v_call: TRBV30; d_call: -